Listed below are T cell receptor beta chains from one sample, sequenced in a study of T cell responses to AZD1222 COVID-19 vaccine. Profiling relied on immunoSEQ multiplex PCR, and the TCRdb table lists in-frame clones only, not all of them. Altogether 55,000 to 65,000 clones are present, 85% to 90% being singletons, with the ten largest covering about 6.3%. Sequences were derived from peripheral blood, sampled 28 days after the second AZD1222 dose. These receptors came from an adult who received the AZD1222 COVID-19 vaccine. CDR3s include the opening cysteine and the closing phenylalanine or tryptophan. The D gene is left open where the match is weak. Size is omitted from some rows. Given values are once, few, many or a class for expanded clones.

V gene: TRBV11-2; J gene: TRBJ1-6; clone size: NA; D gene: NA; CDR3 DNA: TGTGCCAGCAGCTCCGGCGTAGGTCCCCTCCACTTT; CDR3 protein: CASSSGVGPLHF
V gene: TRBV5-1; J gene: TRBJ2-7; clone size: NA; D gene: TRBD1; CDR3 DNA: TGCGCCAGCAGCTATGGATCCCCGGGACAGGGCGCCTACGAGCAGTACTTC; CDR3 protein: CASSYGSPGQGAYEQYF
V gene: TRBV5-4; J gene: TRBJ2-7; clone size: NA; D gene: NA; CDR3 DNA: TGTGCCAGCAGCTTGGGAAGCCAAGGTTACGAGCAGTACTTC; CDR3 protein: CASSLGSQGYEQYF
V gene: TRBV28; J gene: TRBJ2-5; clone size: NA; D gene: TRBD1; CDR3 DNA: TGTGCCACCTCCTCTGGGGACAGGGCCATGGTAGAGACCCAGTACTTC; CDR3 protein: CATSSGDRAMVETQYF
V gene: TRBV9; J gene: TRBJ1-2; clone size: NA; D gene: NA; CDR3 DNA: TGTGCCAGCAGCGACAGATACGGCTACACCTTC; CDR3 protein: CASSDRYGYTF
V gene: TRBV4-1; J gene: TRBJ2-3; clone size: NA; D gene: NA; CDR3 DNA: TGCGCCAGCAGCCATGCCCAGGACAGCACAGATACGCAGTATTTT; CDR3 protein: CASSHAQDSTDTQYF
V gene: TRBV6-5; J gene: TRBJ2-2; clone size: NA; D gene: NA; CDR3 DNA: TGTGCCAGCAGTTACCGAGACCCAAGGAGAGGGGAGCTGTTTTTT; CDR3 protein: CASSYRDPRRGELFF
V gene: TRBV4-1; J gene: TRBJ1-4; clone size: NA; D gene: TRBD1; CDR3 DNA: TGCGCCAGCAGCCAACTTAGGACAGGGGGCGGTAATGAAAAACTGTTTTTT; CDR3 protein: CASSQLRTGGGNEKLFF
V gene: TRBV6-5; J gene: TRBJ2-2; clone size: NA; D gene: NA; CDR3 DNA: TGTGCCTCCCGTTTAGAAACTGACACCGGGGAGCTGTTTTTT; CDR3 protein: CASRLETDTGELFF
V gene: TRBV9; J gene: TRBJ2-3; clone size: NA; D gene: NA; CDR3 DNA: TGTGCCAGCAGAGGGGGCACAGATACGCAGTATTTT; CDR3 protein: CASRGGTDTQYF
V gene: TRBV5-6; J gene: TRBJ2-6; clone size: NA; D gene: TRBD1; CDR3 DNA: TGTGCCACTGCGCTTGGGACAGCCGGGGCCAACGTCCTGACTTTC; CDR3 protein: CATALGTAGANVLTF
V gene: TRBV14; J gene: TRBJ2-7; clone size: once; D gene: TRBD2; CDR3 DNA: TGTGCCAGCAGCTCCTCGTTAGGGAGGGCCCACGAGCAGTACTTC; CDR3 protein: CASSSSLGRAHEQYF
V gene: TRBV21-1; J gene: TRBJ2-2; clone size: NA; D gene: NA; CDR3 DNA: TGTGCCAGCAGCACCTCAGGCTCTCAAAGACCCGGGGAGCTGTTTTTT; CDR3 protein: CASSTSGSQRPGELFF
V gene: TRBV19; J gene: TRBJ1-5; clone size: few; D gene: TRBD1; CDR3 DNA: TGTGCCAGTAGTACCGGACAGGCTAGCAATCAGCCCCAGCATTTT; CDR3 protein: CASSTGQASNQPQHF
V gene: TRBV7-2; J gene: TRBJ1-1; clone size: NA; D gene: NA; CDR3 DNA: TGTGCCAGCAGCCAATACGGTAGAAATACTGAAGCTTTCTTT; CDR3 protein: CASSQYGRNTEAFF
V gene: TRBV9; J gene: TRBJ1-3; clone size: NA; D gene: NA; CDR3 DNA: TGTGCCAGCAGCGTAGCTCCGGACTCTGGAAACACCATATATTTT; CDR3 protein: CASSVAPDSGNTIYF
V gene: TRBV7-6; J gene: TRBJ2-1; clone size: NA; D gene: NA; CDR3 DNA: TGTGCCAGCAGCTTAGTGTTAGGGATTAGTGAGCAGTTCTTC; CDR3 protein: CASSLVLGISEQFF
V gene: TRBV6-2/TRBV6-3; J gene: TRBJ2-4; clone size: NA; D gene: TRBD1; CDR3 DNA: TGTGCCAGCAGCGCGGACAGGGGTACCAAAAACATTCAGTACTTC; CDR3 protein: CASSADRGTKNIQYF
V gene: TRBV7-6; J gene: TRBJ2-2; clone size: NA; D gene: NA; CDR3 DNA: TGTGCCAGCAGCTTAGCCGGGGAGCTGTTTTTT; CDR3 protein: CASSLAGELFF
V gene: TRBV2; J gene: TRBJ1-2; clone size: NA; D gene: NA; CDR3 DNA: TGTGCCAGCAGGGCAGGGGCGGAGGGCTACACCTTC; CDR3 protein: CASRAGAEGYTF
V gene: TRBV5-1; J gene: TRBJ2-1; clone size: NA; D gene: TRBD1; CDR3 DNA: TGCGCCAGCAGCATACAGGGGGCTAAATCCTACAATGAGCAGTTCTTC; CDR3 protein: CASSIQGAKSYNEQFF
V gene: TRBV2; J gene: TRBJ2-2; clone size: NA; D gene: TRBD2; CDR3 DNA: TGTGCCAGCAATCTAGCGGTCACCGGGGAGCTGTTTTTT; CDR3 protein: CASNLAVTGELFF
V gene: TRBV7-3; J gene: TRBJ2-7; clone size: few; D gene: NA; CDR3 DNA: TGTGCCAGCAGCGAACCGTGGGACACCGAGCAGTACTTC; CDR3 protein: CASSEPWDTEQYF
V gene: TRBV6-2/TRBV6-3; J gene: TRBJ1-5; clone size: NA; D gene: NA; CDR3 DNA: TGTGCCAGCAGTTACCATGTCAATCAGCCCCAGCATTTT; CDR3 protein: CASSYHVNQPQHF